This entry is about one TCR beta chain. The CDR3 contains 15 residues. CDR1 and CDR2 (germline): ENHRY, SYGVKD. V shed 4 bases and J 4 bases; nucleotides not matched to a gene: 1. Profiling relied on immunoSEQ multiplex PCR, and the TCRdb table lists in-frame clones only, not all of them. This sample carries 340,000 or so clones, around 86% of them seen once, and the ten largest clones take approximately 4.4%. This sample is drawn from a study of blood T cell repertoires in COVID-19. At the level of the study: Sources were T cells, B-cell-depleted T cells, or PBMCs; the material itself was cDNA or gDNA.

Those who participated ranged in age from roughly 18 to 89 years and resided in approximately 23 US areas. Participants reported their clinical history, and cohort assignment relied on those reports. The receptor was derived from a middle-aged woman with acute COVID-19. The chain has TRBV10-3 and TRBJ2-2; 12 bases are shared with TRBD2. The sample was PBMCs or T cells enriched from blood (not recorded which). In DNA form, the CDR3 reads TGTGCCATCAGTGTGGGACTAGCGGGCACCGGGGAGCTGTTTTTT. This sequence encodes CAISVGLAGTGELFF.